Shown below are 30 T cell receptor beta chains from a single sample sequenced in a study of T-cell reconstitution after alpha-beta-depleted transplantation in children. During its preparation, the TCRbeta library received unique molecular identifiers. MiXCR, applied by TCRdb to the PCR reads, yields one record per CDR3 protein. Of around 960,000 distinct CDR3 sequences detected, about 29% appear once; the ten largest clones hold about 28%. Sample: PBMCs, mostly from graft donor cells, taken 360 days after TCRalphabeta/CD19-depleted stem cell transplant. These TCRs come from a boy younger than two who had a stem cell transplant for SCID, so the T cells may come from the graft donor.

V is TRBV7-6 and J is TRBJ2-3, with D tentatively TRBD1 (6 bases). The CDR3 extends over 18 amino acids. Germline CDR1 is SGHVS and CDR2 is FNYEAQ. The ends were cut back, 5 bases at V and 2 bases at J, with 23 bases in the middle. DNA of the CDR3: TGTGCCAGCAGCCCCATCAGCAGGGGTGTTTGGGCCACAGATACGCAGTATTTT. Amino acids: CASSPISRGVWATDTQYF.

This clonotype was found a few times. CDR3 sequence reads: CASSLARRADEQFF. The DNA for the CDR3 is TGTGCCAGCAGTTTAGCGCGGAGGGCCGATGAGCAGTTCTTC. This rearrangement joins TRBV12-3 or TRBV12-4 to TRBJ2-1; tentatively, D is TRBD2 (6 bases). This CDR3 has 14 residues. Trimming left V 0 bases short and J 8 bases short, with 11 bases between.

This clonotype was recorded many times. The rearrangement uses TRBV28 and TRBJ1-2; D remains unclear. Trimming removed 2 bases from V and 8 bases from J, with 12 bases in between. The germline gives CDR1 MDHEN, CDR2 SYDVKM. This CDR3 contains 13 residues. Here the CDR3 reads CASSLPLSRGYTF. The CDR3 nucleotides read TGTGCCAGCAGTTTACCGCTTTCACGCGGCTACACCTTC.

The J gene is TRBJ2-7, the V gene TRBV24-1; TRBD1 matches at 12 bases. This CDR3 contains 16 residues. The junction had 12 bases not matched to a gene; V was cut back by 9 bases and J by 4 bases. From germline, CDR1 is KGHDR and CDR2 SFDVKD. The CDR3 here is CATPGTGGTKSYEQYF. In DNA, the CDR3 is TGTGCCACCCCCGGGACAGGGGGCACGAAAAGTTACGAGCAGTACTTC.

The chain combines TRBV4-3 with TRBJ1-6, with D perhaps matching TRBD1 (5 bases). Trimming removed 1 base from V and 3 bases from J, with 13 bases in between. The CDR3 runs to 17 residues. The V gene's germline CDR1 is LGHNA and CDR2 YSLEER. CDR3 nucleotide sequence: TGCGCCAGCAGCCAAGGCAGGGTTCAGCGCTATAATTCACCCCTCCACTTT. This gives the protein CASSQGRVQRYNSPLHF.

This clonotype came up a few times. J is TRBJ1-2 and V is TRBV7-9; 8 bases align to TRBD1. The J segment lost 8 bases and the V segment lost 5 bases, leaving 13 bases of the junction unmatched. This CDR3 is 15 amino acids long. Germline V gives CDR1 SEHNR, CDR2 FQNEAQ (reference sequence). The CDR3, as DNA: TGTGCCAGCAGCCCGGGCGCCGGGACAGGAGGCGGCTACACCTTC. Translating it yields CASSPGAGTGGGYTF.

The chain combines TRBV9 with TRBJ2-3, with no clear D. The V end was cut by 0 bases, the J end by 0 bases, with 8 bases between. The germline gives CDR1 SGDLS, CDR2 YYNGEE. The CDR3 is 15 residues long. CDR3 in DNA: TGTGCCAGCAGCGTAGGTCAGTTTAGCACAGATACGCAGTATTTT. Its translation: CASSVGQFSTDTQYF.

This clonotype was counted once. The CDR3 protein is CASSLWGARSTGELFF. The DNA for the CDR3 is TGTGCCAGCAGTTTATGGGGGGCGCGGAGCACCGGGGAGCTGTTTTTT. The V and J genes are TRBV12-3 or TRBV12-4 and TRBJ2-2, with D possibly called TRBD1 or TRBD2 (6 bases each). The CDR3 has 16 amino acids. V was trimmed by 2 bases and J by 4 bases, leaving 14 bases between them.

This sequence joins TRBV10-3 and TRBJ1-5; D is uncertain. Trimming stripped 4 bases from V and 3 bases from J, with 13 bases between. CDR1 and CDR2 (germline): ENHRY, SYGVKD. The CDR3 is 15 amino acids. The CDR3 loop reads CAISVVSLSNQPQHF. CDR3 DNA sequence: TGTGCCATCAGTGTCGTGTCTCTGTCCAATCAGCCCCAGCATTTT.

This clonotype was counted only a few times. The chain's CDR3 is CSAIMTGSINQPQHF. The CDR3 DNA follows: TGCAGTGCCATAATGACCGGCAGCATCAATCAGCCCCAGCATTTT. The chain is built from TRBV20-1 and TRBJ1-5, with D unresolved. The CDR3 extends over 15 amino acids. Trimming removed 6 bases from V and 3 bases from J, with 18 bases in between. The V gene's germline CDR1 is DFQATT and CDR2 SNEGSKA (reference sequence).

The chain couples TRBV3-1 to TRBJ2-2; D unclear. The CDR3 runs 12 residues. The V gene's germline CDR1 is LGHDT and CDR2 YNNKEL (reference sequence). Trimming took off 3 bases at V and 6 bases at J, with 5 bases between the two ends. CDR3 in DNA: TGTGCCAGCAGCCATTTCTCCGGGGAGCTGTTTTTT. Amino acids: CASSHFSGELFF.

The V call is TRBV29-1, the J call TRBJ2-5, with no clear D. Looked up from germline, CDR1 is SQVTM and CDR2 is ANQGSEA. Trimming left V 1 base short and J 7 bases short, with 16 bases between. The CDR3 is made up of 14 amino acids. The CDR3 sequence is CSVEALGSPGTQYF. The CDR3 bases are TGCAGCGTTGAAGCTTTGGGGTCACCTGGGACCCAGTACTTC.

Worth noting for this clonotype: One end of the junction does not line up with germline, which may come from a read error. This chain joins TRBV20-1 and TRBJ1-2, with D possibly being TRBD1 (5 bases). Germline loops: CDR1 DFQATT, CDR2 SNEGSKA (reference sequence). There are 16 residues in the CDR3. CDR3 sequence (DNA): TGCTGTGCTAGAGGTGGGGCAGGCCCATTCCTCTATGGCTACACCTTC. Its protein is CCARGGAGPFLYGYTF.

V is TRBV29-1 and J is TRBJ2-5, with D uncertain. The CDR3 is 11 residues long. V was pared by 5 bases and J by 6 bases, with 10 bases between. Per germline, CDR1 SQVTM and CDR2 ANQGSEA. Written as DNA, the CDR3 is TGCAGCGTTCTTGTGGTTAAGACCCAGTACTTC. Residues: CSVLVVKTQYF.

V and J are TRBV2 and TRBJ1-5; D is unresolved. This CDR3 region has 13 residues. V lost 3 bases and J lost 5, with 8 bases in between. Germline CDR1 SNHLY, CDR2 FYNNEI. The CDR3 DNA sequence: TGTGCCAGCAGTGACCGGATGGATCAGCCCCAGCATTTT. This codes for CASSDRMDQPQHF.

The V call is TRBV20-1, the J call TRBJ2-5; TRBD1 aligns across 7 bases. The CDR3 contains 15 residues. Germline values: CDR1 DFQATT, CDR2 SNEGSKA (reference sequence). V shed 0 bases and J 5 bases; nucleotides not matched to a gene: 9. CDR3 in amino acids: CSARDWVGGRETQYF. The CDR3 region has the DNA TGCAGTGCTAGAGATTGGGTAGGGGGCCGGGAGACCCAGTACTTC.

This clonotype has more than one count but fewer than ten. The chain employs TRBV4-2 and TRBJ1-4, with D possibly being TRBD1 (5 bases). Germline V gene lookup returns CDR1 LGHNA and CDR2 YNFKEQ. The length of the CDR3 is 15 residues. V was clipped by 1 base and J by 7 bases, with 13 bases between them. The CDR3, as DNA: TGTGCCAGCAGCCAAGGGACAATGGGGAGTGAAAAACTGTTTTTT. Amino acids: CASSQGTMGSEKLFF.

This sequence joins TRBV12-3 or TRBV12-4 and TRBJ1-5; 7 nucleotides line up with TRBD1. The CDR3 length is 14 residues. The V and J ends lost 8 bases and 0 bases, in that order; junction bases with no gene match: 4. CDR3 bases: TGTGCCAGCTGTACAGGGGATAGCAATCAGCCCCAGCATTTT. As protein: CASCTGDSNQPQHF.

The chain carries TRBV10-3 and TRBJ2-3; TRBD2 is a possible D gene (6 bases). Trimming removed 6 bases from V and 3 bases from J, with 19 bases in between. Per the germline V gene, CDR1 is ENHRY and CDR2 is SYGVKD. The CDR3 runs to 16 residues. The CDR3 region has the DNA TGTGCCATCAGGAGTGGAGGGGCGGTTTCGACAGATACGCAGTATTTT. Amino acids: CAIRSGGAVSTDTQYF.

This clonotype was counted a few times. This rearrangement joins TRBV5-1 to TRBJ2-5; the match to TRBD1 covers 8 bases. V trimming: 4 bases; J trimming: 4 bases; junction bases outside the gene matches: 9. The CDR3 has 15 residues. The germline gives CDR1 SGHRS, CDR2 YFSETQ. CDR3 residues: CASSPGTGNRETQYF. The DNA for the CDR3 is TGCGCCAGCAGCCCCGGGACAGGAAATAGAGAGACCCAGTACTTC.

V gene TRBV27 combines with J gene TRBJ2-3, with D perhaps matching TRBD2 (5 bases). This CDR3 region has 13 residues. Germline CDR1 MNHEY, CDR2 SMNVEV (reference sequence). Trimming shortened V by 6 bases and J by 3 bases, and 10 bases separated the two germline ends. CDR3 in DNA: TGTGCCAGCAGCGGGGATGTGACAGATACGCAGTATTTT. Translated, it gives CASSGDVTDTQYF.

The table lists this clonotype with a few counts. The rearrangement links TRBV5-1 to TRBJ2-3; 9 bases align to TRBD2. Trimming removed 5 bases from V and 2 bases from J; junction bases left unmatched: 3. Germline V gene data show CDR1 as SGHRS and CDR2 as YFSETQ. This CDR3 has 14 amino acids. Here the CDR3 DNA reads TGCGCCAGCAGAGAGCGGGGGGACACAGATACGCAGTATTTT. It is translated as CASRERGDTDTQYF.

Only a few counts were recorded for this clonotype. V is TRBV9 and J is TRBJ2-2; D remains ambiguous. The CDR3 runs 12 residues. V lost 1 base, J lost 5 bases, and 3 bases lay in between. Per germline, CDR1 SGDLS and CDR2 YYNGEE. The CDR3 region is CASSVLTGELFF. The CDR3 DNA is TGTGCCAGCAGCGTATTGACCGGGGAGCTGTTTTTT.

The chain carries TRBV19 and TRBJ1-1; 12 bases fit TRBD1. There are 15 residues in the CDR3. Germline CDR1 LNHDA, CDR2 SQIVND (reference sequence). The V and J ends lost 10 bases and 6 bases, in that order; junction bases with no gene match: 12. In nucleotides, the CDR3 is TGTGCCACACGGAGCGGAGGGACAGGGGGCTCTGAAGCTTTCTTT. Its protein product is CATRSGGTGGSEAFF.

This rearrangement joins TRBV20-1 to TRBJ1-5, with 8 bases matching TRBD1. With 8 bases clipped from V and 5 bases from J, the junction kept 11 bases outside the gene matches. Germline V lookup: CDR1 DFQATT, CDR2 SNEGSKA (reference sequence). The CDR3 loop spans 14 amino acids. The CDR3 sequence is CSPKRTGLYQPQHF. The CDR3 DNA sequence: TGCAGTCCGAAACGGACAGGGTTATATCAGCCCCAGCATTTT.

The rearrangement uses TRBV5-1 and TRBJ2-1, with 11 bases lining up with TRBD2. In germline, CDR1 is SGHRS, CDR2 YFSETQ. CDR3 length: 16 amino acids. With V trimmed by 0 bases and J by 8 bases, 7 bases remained unmatched. In DNA form, the CDR3 reads TGCGCCAGCAGCTTGGCGGTAGCGGGGGGGCAGTATGAGCAGTTCTTC. As protein: CASSLAVAGGQYEQFF.

This chain uses TRBV10-3 with TRBJ2-7, with D possibly TRBD2 on 5 matching bases. The CDR3 is 14 amino acids. Germline values: CDR1 ENHRY, CDR2 SYGVKD. Deletions cut 3 bases from V and 3 bases from J, with 12 bases between. The CDR3 reads CAISDGMVLYEQYF. The DNA of the CDR3 is TGTGCCATCAGTGACGGGATGGTTCTCTACGAGCAGTACTTC.

This clonotype was observed a few times. The V call is TRBV24-1, the J call TRBJ2-3; weak D call: TRBD2 (5 bases). This CDR3 region has 14 residues. The V and J ends lost 4 bases and 5 bases respectively, with 12 bases between them. Germline lookup yields CDR1 KGHDR and CDR2 SFDVKD. In DNA form, the CDR3 reads TGTGCCACCAGTGAGGGTTCCCGGGGAGATACGCAGTATTTT. This gives the protein CATSEGSRGDTQYF.

This clonotype has more than one count but fewer than ten. The chain uses TRBV5-1 and TRBJ2-5, with D perhaps TRBD1 (6 bases). CDR1 is SGHRS and CDR2 is YFSETQ in the germline V gene. This CDR3 region has 17 residues. Trimming took 7 bases from V and 3 from J, leaving 25 bases between them. CDR3 sequence: CASVYGGLGLPKETQYF. Written as DNA, the CDR3 is TGCGCCAGCGTCTATGGGGGCCTGGGGCTGCCCAAAGAGACCCAGTACTTC.

The chain uses TRBV12-3 or TRBV12-4 and TRBJ2-7, with a possible D match to TRBD2 (5 bases). The CDR3 is made up of 13 amino acids. V lost 5 bases and J 2 bases, leaving 10 bases between the germline ends. CDR3 nucleotides: TGTGCCAGCAGTCGGACTCAGCCCTACGAGCAGTACTTC. This translates into CASSRTQPYEQYF.